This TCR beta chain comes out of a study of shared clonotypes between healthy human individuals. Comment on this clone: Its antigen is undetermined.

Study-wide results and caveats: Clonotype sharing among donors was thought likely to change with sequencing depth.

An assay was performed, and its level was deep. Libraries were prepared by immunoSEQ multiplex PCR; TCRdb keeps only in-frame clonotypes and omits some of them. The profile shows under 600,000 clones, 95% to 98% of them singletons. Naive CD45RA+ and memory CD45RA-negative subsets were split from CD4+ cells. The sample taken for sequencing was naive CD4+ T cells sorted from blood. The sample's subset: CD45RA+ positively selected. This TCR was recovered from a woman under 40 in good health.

In DNA, the CDR3 is TGTGCCAGTAGCGGGACACCAAATCAGCCCCAGCATTTT. Translated: CASSGTPNQPQHF. The V call is TRBV19, the J call TRBJ1-5; D is possibly TRBD1 (6 bases). Germline CDR1 LNHDA, CDR2 SQIVND (reference sequence). The ends were cut back, 6 bases at V and 4 bases at J, with 10 bases in the middle. CDR3 length: 13 amino acids.